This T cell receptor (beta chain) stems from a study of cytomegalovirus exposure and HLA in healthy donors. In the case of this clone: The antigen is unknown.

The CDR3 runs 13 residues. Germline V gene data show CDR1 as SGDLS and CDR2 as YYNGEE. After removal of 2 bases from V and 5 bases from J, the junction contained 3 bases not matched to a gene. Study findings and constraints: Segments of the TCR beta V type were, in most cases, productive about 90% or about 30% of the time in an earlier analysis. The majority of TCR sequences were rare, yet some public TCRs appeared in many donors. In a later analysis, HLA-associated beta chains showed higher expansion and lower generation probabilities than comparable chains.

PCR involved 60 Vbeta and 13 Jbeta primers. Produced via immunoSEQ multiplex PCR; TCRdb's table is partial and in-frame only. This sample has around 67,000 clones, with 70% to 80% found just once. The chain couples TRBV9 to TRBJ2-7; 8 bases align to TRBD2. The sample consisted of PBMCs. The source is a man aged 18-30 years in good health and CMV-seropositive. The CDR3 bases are TGTGCCAGCAGCGTCGGACTAGCTGACGAGCAGTACTTC. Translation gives CASSVGLADEQYF.